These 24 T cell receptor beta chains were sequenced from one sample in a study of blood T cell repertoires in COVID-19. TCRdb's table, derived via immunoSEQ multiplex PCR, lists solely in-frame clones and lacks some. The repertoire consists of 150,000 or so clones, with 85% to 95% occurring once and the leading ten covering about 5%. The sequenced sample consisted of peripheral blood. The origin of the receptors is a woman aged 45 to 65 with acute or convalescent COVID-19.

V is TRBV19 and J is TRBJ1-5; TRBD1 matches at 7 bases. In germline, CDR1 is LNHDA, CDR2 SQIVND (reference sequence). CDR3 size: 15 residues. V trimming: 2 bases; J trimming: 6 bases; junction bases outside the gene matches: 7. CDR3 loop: CASSISTGLSQPQHF. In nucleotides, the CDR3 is TGTGCCAGTAGTATATCGACAGGGCTCAGTCAGCCCCAGCATTTT.

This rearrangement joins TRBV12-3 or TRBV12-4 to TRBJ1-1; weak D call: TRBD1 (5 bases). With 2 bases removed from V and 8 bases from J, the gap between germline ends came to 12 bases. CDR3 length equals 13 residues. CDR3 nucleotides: TGTGCCAGCAGTTTAATCATTCGGGGGGAAGCTTTCTTT. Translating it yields CASSLIIRGEAFF.

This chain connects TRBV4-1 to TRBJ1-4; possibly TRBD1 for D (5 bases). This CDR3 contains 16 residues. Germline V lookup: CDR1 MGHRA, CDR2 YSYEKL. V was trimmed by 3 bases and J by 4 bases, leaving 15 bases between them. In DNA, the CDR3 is TGCGCCAGCAGCCAGGGCGACAGTCCCTTTAATGAAAAACTGTTTTTT. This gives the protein CASSQGDSPFNEKLFF.

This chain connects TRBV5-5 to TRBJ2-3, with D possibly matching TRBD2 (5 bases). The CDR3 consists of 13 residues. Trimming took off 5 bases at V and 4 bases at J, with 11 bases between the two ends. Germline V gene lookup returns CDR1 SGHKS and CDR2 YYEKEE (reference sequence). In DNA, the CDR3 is TGTGCCAGCAGTCGGATGAGGGCAGATACGCAGTATTTT. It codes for CASSRMRADTQYF.

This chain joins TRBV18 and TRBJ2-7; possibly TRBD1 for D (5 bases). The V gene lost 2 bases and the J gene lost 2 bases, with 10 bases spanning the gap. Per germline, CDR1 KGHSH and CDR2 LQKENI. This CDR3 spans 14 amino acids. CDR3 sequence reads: CASSPDSVAYEQYF. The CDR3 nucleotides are TGTGCCAGCTCACCAGACAGTGTTGCCTACGAGCAGTACTTC.

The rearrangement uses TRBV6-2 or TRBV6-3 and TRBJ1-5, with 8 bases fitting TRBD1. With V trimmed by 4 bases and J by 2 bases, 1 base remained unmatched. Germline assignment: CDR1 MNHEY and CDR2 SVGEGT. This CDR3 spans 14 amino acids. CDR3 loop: CASSSGQGNQPQHF. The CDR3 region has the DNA TGTGCCAGCAGTTCGGGACAGGGCAATCAGCCCCAGCATTTT.

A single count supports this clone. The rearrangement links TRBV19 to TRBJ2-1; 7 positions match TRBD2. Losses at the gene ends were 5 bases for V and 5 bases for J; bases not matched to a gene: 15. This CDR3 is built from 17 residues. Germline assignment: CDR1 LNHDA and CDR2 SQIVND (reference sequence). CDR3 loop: CASSDQLRTRVNNEQFF. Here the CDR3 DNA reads TGTGCCAGTAGTGACCAACTTAGGACTAGAGTAAACAATGAGCAGTTCTTC.

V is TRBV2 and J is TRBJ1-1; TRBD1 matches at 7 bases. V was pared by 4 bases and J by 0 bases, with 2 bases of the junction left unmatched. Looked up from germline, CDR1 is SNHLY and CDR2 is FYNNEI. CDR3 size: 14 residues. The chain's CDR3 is CASSGDSLNTEAFF. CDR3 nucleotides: TGTGCCAGCAGTGGGGACAGCTTGAACACTGAAGCTTTCTTT.

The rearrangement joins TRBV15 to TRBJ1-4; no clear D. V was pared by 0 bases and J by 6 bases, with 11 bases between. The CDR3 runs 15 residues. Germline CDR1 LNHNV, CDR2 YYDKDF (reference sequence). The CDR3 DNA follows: TGTGCCACCAGCAGAGAAGGGAGGCAGGATGAAAAACTGTTTTTT. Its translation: CATSREGRQDEKLFF.

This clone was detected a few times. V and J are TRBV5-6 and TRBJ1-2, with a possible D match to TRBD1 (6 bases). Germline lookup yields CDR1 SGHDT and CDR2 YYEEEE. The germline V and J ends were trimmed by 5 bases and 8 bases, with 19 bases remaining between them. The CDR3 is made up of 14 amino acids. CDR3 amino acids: CASRPKGERRGYTF. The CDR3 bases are TGTGCCAGCAGGCCGAAGGGGGAGCGGCGAGGCTACACCTTC.

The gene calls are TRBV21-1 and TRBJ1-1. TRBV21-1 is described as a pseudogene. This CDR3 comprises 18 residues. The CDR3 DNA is TGTGCCAGCAGCAAAATTCTGGTGGGGGGTATACTGAACACTGAAGCTTTCTTT. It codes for CASSKILVGGILNTEAFF.

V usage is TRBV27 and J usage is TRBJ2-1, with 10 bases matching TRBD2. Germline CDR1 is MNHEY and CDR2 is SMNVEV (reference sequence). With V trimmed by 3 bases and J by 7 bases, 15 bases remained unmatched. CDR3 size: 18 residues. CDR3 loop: CASSLIGTSGMSRNEQFF. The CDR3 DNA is TGTGCCAGCAGTTTGATCGGTACTAGCGGGATGTCTAGGAATGAGCAGTTCTTC.

CDR3 residues: CTPKDWGRGGQPQHF. DNA of the CDR3: TGCACCCCAAAGGACTGGGGAAGAGGAGGTCAGCCCCAGCATTTT. The chain recombines TRBV29-1 with TRBJ1-5, with D hard to call. This CDR3 is 15 amino acids long. Germline V gene data show CDR1 as SQVTM and CDR2 as ANQGSEA.

The CDR3: CATSSLSLAGAEAFF. The CDR3 region has the DNA TGTGCCACCAGCAGCCTCTCTCTCGCGGGGGCTGAAGCTTTCTTT. The chain couples TRBV15 to TRBJ1-1; D perhaps matches TRBD1 (5 bases). V lost 3 bases and J 6 bases, leaving 17 bases between the germline ends. CDR1 and CDR2 from the germline V gene are LNHNV and YYDKDF (reference sequence). The CDR3 is 15 residues long.

For the CDR3, the DNA is TGTGCCAGTACTAACGCTGGGACAGGGGCGAAGACAGATACGCAGTATTTT. It codes for CASTNAGTGAKTDTQYF. This chain connects TRBV4-2 to TRBJ2-3, with 10 bases identical to TRBD1. V lost 9 bases and J lost 3; bases outside the gene matches: 15. The V gene's germline CDR1 is LGHNA and CDR2 YNFKEQ. The CDR3 is 17 amino acids.

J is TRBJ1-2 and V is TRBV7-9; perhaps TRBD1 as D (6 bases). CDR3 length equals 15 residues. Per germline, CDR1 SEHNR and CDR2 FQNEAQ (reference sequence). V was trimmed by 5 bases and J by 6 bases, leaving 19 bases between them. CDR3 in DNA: TGTGCCAGCAGCACCCTACAGGGCCCCCTGGATGGCTACACCTTC. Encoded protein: CASSTLQGPLDGYTF. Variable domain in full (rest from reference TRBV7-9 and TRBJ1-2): DTGVSQNPRHKITKRGQNVTFRCDPISEHNRLYWYRQTLGQGPEFLTYFQNEAQLEKSRLLSDRFSAERPKGSFSTLEIQRTEQGDSAMYLCASSTLQGPLDGYTFGSGTRLTVV.

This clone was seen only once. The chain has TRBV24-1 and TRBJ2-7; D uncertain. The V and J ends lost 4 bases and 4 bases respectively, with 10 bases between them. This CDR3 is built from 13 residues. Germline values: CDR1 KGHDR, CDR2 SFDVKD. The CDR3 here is CATSDPVLYEQYF. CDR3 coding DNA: TGTGCCACCAGTGACCCGGTCTTATACGAGCAGTACTTC.

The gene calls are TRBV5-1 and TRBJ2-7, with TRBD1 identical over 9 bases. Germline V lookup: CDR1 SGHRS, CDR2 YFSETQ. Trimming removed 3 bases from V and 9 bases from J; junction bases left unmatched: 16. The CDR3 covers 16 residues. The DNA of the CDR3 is TGCGCCAGCAGCTCCGGGACAGGGCTGGCTAGGGTTGGGCAGTACTTC. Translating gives CASSSGTGLARVGQYF.

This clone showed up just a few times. The CDR3 sequence is CASSLSGSYEQYF. For the CDR3, the DNA is TGCGCCAGCAGCCTTAGCGGGAGCTACGAGCAGTACTTC. The chain joins TRBV4-1 to TRBJ2-7; 9 bases are shared with TRBD2. The CDR3 is 13 residues long. The J segment lost 3 bases and the V segment lost 4 bases, leaving 1 base of the junction unmatched. From germline, CDR1 is MGHRA and CDR2 YSYEKL.

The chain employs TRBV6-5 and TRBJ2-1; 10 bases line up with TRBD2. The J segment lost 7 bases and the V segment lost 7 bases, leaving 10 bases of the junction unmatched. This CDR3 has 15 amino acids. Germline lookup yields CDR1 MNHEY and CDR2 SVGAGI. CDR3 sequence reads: CASTAAGGPWNEQFF. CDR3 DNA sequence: TGTGCCAGCACCGCAGCGGGAGGGCCGTGGAATGAGCAGTTCTTC.

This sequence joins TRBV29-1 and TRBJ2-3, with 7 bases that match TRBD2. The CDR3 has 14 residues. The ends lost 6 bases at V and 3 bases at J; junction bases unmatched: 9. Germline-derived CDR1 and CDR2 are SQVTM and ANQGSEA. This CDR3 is CSVGWGGGTDTQYF. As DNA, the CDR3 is TGCAGCGTGGGGTGGGGCGGGGGAACAGATACGCAGTATTTT.

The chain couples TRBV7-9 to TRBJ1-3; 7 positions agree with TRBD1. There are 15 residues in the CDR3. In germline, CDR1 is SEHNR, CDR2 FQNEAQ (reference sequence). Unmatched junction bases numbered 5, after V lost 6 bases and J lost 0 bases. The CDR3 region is CASSSTGDSGNTIYF. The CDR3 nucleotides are TGTGCCAGCAGTTCCACAGGGGACTCTGGAAACACCATATATTTT.

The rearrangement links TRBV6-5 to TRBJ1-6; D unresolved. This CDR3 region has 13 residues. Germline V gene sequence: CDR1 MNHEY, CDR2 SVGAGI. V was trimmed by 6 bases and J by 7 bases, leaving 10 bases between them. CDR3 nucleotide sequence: TGTGCCAGCAGAACGACGGGGAATTCACCCCTCCACTTT. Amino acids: CASRTTGNSPLHF.

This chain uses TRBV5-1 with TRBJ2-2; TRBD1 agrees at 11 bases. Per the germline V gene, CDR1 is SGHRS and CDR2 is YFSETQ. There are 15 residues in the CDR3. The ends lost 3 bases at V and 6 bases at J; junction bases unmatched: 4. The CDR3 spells CASSYTGQGAGELFF. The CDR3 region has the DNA TGCGCCAGCAGCTATACGGGACAGGGGGCCGGGGAGCTGTTTTTT.